A single sample gave rise to the 26 T cell receptor beta chains below, sequenced in a study of regulatory T cells in long-lasting Graves disease (dated by TCRdb to 2020 to 2023). Library creation used multiplex PCR. Sequenced using an Illumina HiSeq 4000. To build TCR beta libraries, CDR3 regions were amplified by Arm-PCR using iRepertoire HTBI primers. The raw public data were reprocessed by TCRdb itself: fastp quality trimming at Q25, MiXCR clonotype calling, in-frame beta chains only. For every CDR3 protein sequence, its rows merge into one entry that carries the most common genes and DNA. Present in this sample are some 370,000 distinct CDR3 sequences, 20% to 25% of which were seen just once. Less than 25% of the sample is in the top ten clones. The sample's time point label, in plain terms: persistent/refractory GD, antithyroid drugs over 5 years with positive TRAb. For both TCR sequencing and RNA sequencing, RNA was extracted from PBMCs in TRIzol.

Sequencing used peripheral blood mononuclear cells (PBMCs), obtained when the disease was refractory, from a patient treated with antithyroid drugs. These receptors came from a female donor with Graves disease.

Only a few counts were recorded for this clonotype. The chain combines TRBV5-1 with TRBJ1-5, with D tentatively TRBD1 (5 bases). Germline V lookup: CDR1 SGHRS, CDR2 YFSETQ. The CDR3 covers 15 residues. V shed 0 bases and J shed 5 bases, with 12 bases lying between them. The CDR3 loop reads CASSLGSGFDQPQHF. The DNA for the CDR3 is TGCGCCAGCAGCTTGGGGTCAGGGTTCGATCAGCCCCAGCATTTT.

This clonotype was picked up one time. Possible read error: a much larger clone is one base away. This chain links TRBV3-1 with TRBJ2-7; no clear D gene. Trimming took 1 base from V and 0 from J, leaving 13 bases between them. This CDR3 is built from 16 residues. CDR1 LGHDT and CDR2 YNNKEL come from the germline V gene (reference sequence). CDR3 amino acids: CASSQGTHISSYEQYF. The CDR3 bases are TGTGCCAGCAGCCAAGGTACCCATATCAGCTCCTACGAGCAGTACTTC.

The chain joins TRBV19 to TRBJ2-5; the match to TRBD1 covers 8 bases. Trimming cost V 5 bases and J 3 bases; bases outside gene matches: 11. The germline V gene has CDR1 LNHDA and CDR2 SQIVND (reference sequence). The CDR3 is 16 amino acids. Here the CDR3 DNA reads TGTGCCAGTAGTGCACAGGGGGGCTACCTGAAAGAGACCCAGTACTTC. It specifies CASSAQGGYLKETQYF.

The J gene is TRBJ1-5, the V gene TRBV20-1, with TRBD1 matching 8 bases. Germline CDR1 reads DFQATT; CDR2 reads SNEGSKA (reference sequence). CDR3 length equals 14 residues. V lost 1 base and J lost 9; bases outside the gene matches: 8. CDR3 sequence (DNA): TGCAGTGCTAGAGCCGGACAGGGCGTTGGGCCCCAGCATTTT. It is translated as CSARAGQGVGPQHF.

The gene calls are TRBV20-1 and TRBJ2-7; D tentatively reads TRBD1 or TRBD2 (5 bases each). The CDR3 runs to 14 residues. The V end lost 1 base, the J end lost 1 base, and 11 bases lay between the germline ends. Germline V gene lookup returns CDR1 DFQATT and CDR2 SNEGSKA (reference sequence). The DNA of the CDR3 is TGCAGTGCTAGAGCCGGGGCCGGATCCTACGAGCAGTACTTC. It specifies CSARAGAGSYEQYF.

This clonotype was observed a few times. The chain couples TRBV20-1 to TRBJ2-2; D is unclear. The CDR3 is 17 residues long. The V end lost 4 bases, the J end lost 0 bases, and 18 bases lay between the germline ends. Germline V gene data show CDR1 as DFQATT and CDR2 as SNEGSKA (reference sequence). Here the CDR3 reads CSATPDWAGPNTGELFF. Here the CDR3 DNA reads TGCAGTGCTACTCCCGATTGGGCAGGTCCGAACACCGGGGAGCTGTTTTTT.

The table lists this clonotype with many counts. V gene TRBV12-3 or TRBV12-4 combines with J gene TRBJ2-2; 7 nucleotides line up with TRBD1. This CDR3 is 14 amino acids long. V lost 2 bases to trimming and J lost 7 bases; unmatched junction nucleotides: 4. The CDR3, as DNA: TGTGCCAGCAGTTTATCAGGGGGTGGCGGGGAGCTGTTTTTT. Its protein is CASSLSGGGGELFF.

V is TRBV3-1 and J is TRBJ2-2; no reliable D call. This CDR3 has 14 residues. From germline, CDR1 is LGHDT and CDR2 YNNKEL (reference sequence). V lost 4 bases and J lost 1, with 7 bases in between. CDR3 nucleotides: TGTGCCAGCAGCCCATCCTTGAACACCGGGGAGCTGTTTTTT. Amino acid sequence: CASSPSLNTGELFF.

In its sample, this clonotype was seen a few times. The chain links TRBV20-1 to TRBJ1-2; D call uncertain. The V and J ends lost 6 bases and 2 bases respectively, with 19 bases between them. CDR1 DFQATT and CDR2 SNEGSKA come from the germline V gene (reference sequence). This CDR3 is built from 15 residues. The chain's CDR3 is CSAPPTVGSNYGYTF. Written as DNA, the CDR3 is TGCAGTGCCCCTCCCACAGTGGGATCGAACTATGGCTACACCTTC.

As for this clonotype: This could be a read error, since a much larger clone is one nucleotide away. The gene calls are TRBV30 and TRBJ2-5, with D perhaps given as TRBD1 or TRBD2 (5 bases each). This CDR3 region has 14 residues. Germline V gene sequence: CDR1 GTSNPN, CDR2 SVGIG (reference sequence). V lost 5 bases and J 5 bases, leaving 18 bases between the germline ends. The CDR3 loop is CAWGLEGQRETQYF. The DNA for the CDR3 is TGTGCCTGGGGTTTAGAGGGGCAGAGGGAGACCCAGTACTTC.

This clonotype occurred a few times. The chain links TRBV10-3 to TRBJ1-1; D possibly corresponds to TRBD1 (5 bases). Trimming pared 5 bases from V and 1 base from J, leaving 14 bases between. CDR1 is ENHRY, CDR2 SYGVKD, per germline. This CDR3 has 15 residues. CDR3: CAISTGGGPNTEAFF. CDR3 DNA sequence: TGTGCCATCAGTACCGGCGGGGGACCGAACACTGAAGCTTTCTTT.

This clonotype was observed at least ten times. V gene TRBV20-1 combines with J gene TRBJ2-5; D is unclear. Per the germline V gene, CDR1 is DFQATT and CDR2 is SNEGSKA (reference sequence). Trimming took off 1 base at V and 1 base at J, with 10 bases between the two ends. The CDR3 contains 14 residues. This CDR3 reads CSARVMALQETQYF. The CDR3, as DNA: TGCAGTGCTAGAGTCATGGCCCTCCAAGAGACCCAGTACTTC.

This clonotype has more than one count but fewer than ten. The J gene is TRBJ2-2, the V gene TRBV5-1; possibly TRBD1 or TRBD2 for D (5 bases each). This CDR3 has 13 residues. V was clipped by 4 bases and J by 8 bases, with 12 bases between them. Germline lookup yields CDR1 SGHRS and CDR2 YFSETQ. The CDR3 protein is CASSLTGGGELFF. For the CDR3, the DNA is TGCGCCAGCAGCCTTACAGGAGGTGGGGAGCTGTTTTTT.

In this sample, this clonotype turned up a few times. This sequence joins TRBV27 and TRBJ2-5; 14 positions match TRBD2. The CDR3 length is 18 residues. The germline V gene encodes CDR1 MNHEY and CDR2 SMNVEV (reference sequence). The ends lost 6 bases at V and 2 bases at J; junction bases unmatched: 11. The CDR3 DNA reads TGTGCCAGCAGCCCCGGACTAGCGGGAGGAATCGGGCAAGAGACCCAGTACTTC. It yields the protein CASSPGLAGGIGQETQYF.

This chain joins TRBV20-1 and TRBJ2-7; the D gene is possibly TRBD2 (6 bases). Germline-derived CDR1 and CDR2 are DFQATT and SNEGSKA (reference sequence). This CDR3 region has 12 residues. The ends were cut back, 6 bases at V and 6 bases at J, with 15 bases in the middle. As DNA, the CDR3 is TGCAGTGCCAGCAGAGGGACTGGCGAGCAGTACTTC. It is translated as CSASRGTGEQYF.

This chain uses TRBV5-1 with TRBJ2-5, with 8 bases matching TRBD2. This CDR3 region has 16 residues. The germline CDR1 and CDR2 sequences are SGHRS and YFSETQ. V dropped 4 bases and J dropped 0; count of bases not matched to a gene: 8. The CDR3 nucleotides read TGCGCCAGCAGCAGGACCCTAGCGGGTAACCAAGAGACCCAGTACTTC. Protein product: CASSRTLAGNQETQYF.

This clonotype was counted only a few times. The chain couples TRBV27 to TRBJ1-3; D perhaps matches TRBD1 (5 bases). Germline-derived CDR1 and CDR2 are MNHEY and SMNVEV (reference sequence). The ends were cut back, 2 bases at V and 4 bases at J, with 12 bases in the middle. CDR3 length: 15 residues. In DNA form, the CDR3 reads TGTGCCAGCAGTTTACAGGGAAGAGGAGGAAACACCATATATTTT. Translated: CASSLQGRGGNTIYF.

This rearrangement joins TRBV20-1 to TRBJ2-5; 8 bases agree with TRBD1. This CDR3 has 17 residues. The trim removed 1 base at V and 2 bases at J, leaving 12 bases unmatched. Germline CDR1 and CDR2: DFQATT and SNEGSKA (reference sequence). Here the CDR3 DNA reads TGCAGTGCTAGAGCCTATTACCCGGGACAGGAACAAGAGACCCAGTACTTC. Amino acid sequence: CSARAYYPGQEQETQYF.

The chain uses TRBV19 and TRBJ1-5; the D gene is possibly TRBD1 (6 bases). Trimming took 3 bases from V and 2 from J, leaving 11 bases between them. The CDR3 contains 15 residues. In germline, CDR1 is LNHDA, CDR2 SQIVND (reference sequence). The DNA of the CDR3 is TGTGCCAGTAGTATGGGGGGCATGGGCAATCAGCCCCAGCATTTT. Translation gives CASSMGGMGNQPQHF.

This clonotype was recorded many times. The chain carries TRBV28 and TRBJ2-7; tentative D call: TRBD1 (5 bases). The CDR3 is made up of 15 amino acids. The germline V gene has CDR1 MDHEN and CDR2 SYDVKM. Trimming took off 4 bases at V and 1 base at J, with 14 bases between the two ends. In DNA, the CDR3 is TGTGCCAGCAGTTCCCCCGCGGACACATCCTACGAGCAGTACTTC. Its protein product is CASSSPADTSYEQYF. The full variable domain, its missing parts supplied by reference TRBV28 and TRBJ2-7, is DVKVTQSSRYLVKRTGEKVFLECVQDMDHENMFWYRQDPGLGLRLIYFSYDVKMKEKGDIPEGYSVSREKKERFSLILESASTNQTSMYLCASSSPADTSYEQYFGPGTRLTVT.

Many counts were recorded for this clonotype. The CDR3 nucleotides are TGTGCCAGCAGCAAACCGGAGGGGAAACTGTTTTTT. It encodes CASSKPEGKLFF. The chain carries TRBV7-8 and TRBJ1-4; possible D gene TRBD1, 5 bases. Germline CDR1 reads SGHVS; CDR2 reads FQNEAQ. Trimming pared 5 bases from V and 11 bases from J, leaving 12 bases between. The CDR3 is 12 amino acids.

V and J are TRBV7-6 and TRBJ1-1, with TRBD1 matching over 8 bases. The junction had 5 bases not matched to a gene; V was cut back by 1 base and J by 4 bases. Germline V gives CDR1 SGHVS, CDR2 FNYEAQ. This CDR3 is 15 amino acids long. The CDR3 here is CASSLGGTGGTEAFF. The DNA for the CDR3 is TGTGCCAGCAGCTTAGGGGGGACAGGAGGCACTGAAGCTTTCTTT.

This clonotype was observed many times. The rearrangement uses TRBV28 and TRBJ2-6; TRBD1 is a possible D gene (6 bases). Germline lookup yields CDR1 MDHEN and CDR2 SYDVKM. This CDR3 is built from 15 residues. With 3 bases removed from V and 3 bases from J, the gap between germline ends came to 9 bases. The CDR3 spells CASSFEGVGANVLTF. DNA for the CDR3: TGTGCCAGCAGTTTCGAGGGGGTTGGGGCCAACGTCCTGACTTTC. Supplemented by reference TRBV28 and TRBJ2-6, the full variable domain reads DVKVTQSSRYLVKRTGEKVFLECVQDMDHENMFWYRQDPGLGLRLIYFSYDVKMKEKGDIPEGYSVSREKKERFSLILESASTNQTSMYLCASSFEGVGANVLTFGAGSRLTVL.

The chain carries TRBV12-5 and TRBJ2-5; TRBD2 is a possible D gene (5 bases). The CDR3 runs to 15 residues. Trimming took 6 bases from V and 5 from J, leaving 19 bases between them. CDR1 LGHNT and CDR2 FRNRAP come from the germline V gene. Written as DNA, the CDR3 is TGTGCTAGTGGCATAGGGAGCGAGAGCAGGGAGACCCAGTACTTC. Translating it yields CASGIGSESRETQYF. Complete variable domain (other parts from reference TRBV12-5 and TRBJ2-5): DARVTQTPRHKVTEMGQEVTMRCQPILGHNTVFWYRQTMMQGLELLAYFRNRAPLDDSGMPKDRFSAEMPDATLATLKIQPSEPRDSAVYFCASGIGSESRETQYFGPGTRLLVL.

This clonotype was counted between two and nine times. The chain combines TRBV7-2 with TRBJ2-5, with 12 bases fitting TRBD2. J lost 5 bases, V lost 5 bases, and 6 bases had no gene match. The CDR3 length is 15 residues. Germline values: CDR1 SGHTA, CDR2 FQGNSA. CDR3 in amino acids: CASSAGLAGSETQYF. CDR3 nucleotides: TGTGCCAGCAGCGCCGGACTAGCGGGATCTGAGACCCAGTACTTC.

This clonotype was counted ten times or more. The chain has TRBV7-2 and TRBJ2-6; D is unresolved. The CDR3 loop spans 14 amino acids. CDR1 and CDR2 (germline): SGHTA, FQGNSA. The germline V and J ends were trimmed by 5 bases and 0 bases, with 5 bases remaining between them. The chain's CDR3 is CASSPNSGANVLTF. DNA of the CDR3: TGTGCCAGCAGCCCCAACTCTGGGGCCAACGTCCTGACTTTC.